Shown below are 29 T cell receptor beta chains from a single sample sequenced in a study of neurological immune-mediated disorders. TCRdb reanalysed the 5' RACE reads using MiXCR and keeps one entry per CDR3 protein. Of about 62,000 distinct CDR3 sequences in the sample, around 5% were seen once. The specimen was PBMCs. The receptors were gathered from a woman in her 50s with multiple sclerosis.

There are many counts of this clonotype. The chain is built from TRBV4-1 and TRBJ2-1; unclear D gene. This CDR3 spans 12 amino acids. V was shortened by 1 base and J by 10 bases, with 8 bases between the two germline ends. Germline V lookup: CDR1 MGHRA, CDR2 YSYEKL. This CDR3 reads CASSQGPWEQFF. CDR3 DNA sequence: TGCGCCAGCAGCCAAGGGCCCTGGGAGCAGTTCTTC.

This clonotype was picked up a small number of times. J is TRBJ1-6 and V is TRBV9; D unresolved. There are 13 residues in the CDR3. The V gene lost 4 bases and the J gene lost 9 bases, with 11 bases spanning the gap. Germline CDR1 reads SGDLS; CDR2 reads YYNGEE. CDR3 residues: CASSPTRSSPLHF. For the CDR3, the DNA is TGTGCCAGCAGCCCCACTAGGAGTTCACCCCTCCACTTT.

This clonotype was seen repeatedly, ten times or more. The V and J genes are TRBV7-3 and TRBJ2-1; 11 bases fit TRBD2. V lost 4 bases and J lost 4; bases outside the gene matches: 3. Germline loops: CDR1 SGHTA, CDR2 FQGTGA. The CDR3 consists of 15 residues. In DNA, the CDR3 is TGTGCCAGCAGCTCGCTAGCGGGGGGATACAATGAGCAGTTCTTC. Its translation is CASSSLAGGYNEQFF.

This clonotype is labeled as medium-sized. The chain is built from TRBV20-1 and TRBJ2-1; D uncertain. The CDR3 spans 14 residues. V was trimmed by 1 base and J by 2 bases, leaving 9 bases between them. CDR1 and CDR2 from the germline V gene are DFQATT and SNEGSKA (reference sequence). The CDR3 DNA reads as TGCAGTGCTAGAGGAGGCCACCCCTACAATGAGCAGTTCTTC. Protein: CSARGGHPYNEQFF.

This clonotype was seen many times. This chain joins TRBV7-3 and TRBJ1-5; possibly TRBD1 for D (5 bases). The CDR3 has 13 amino acids. Trimming cost V 5 bases and J 6 bases, with 11 bases left between them. Germline lookup yields CDR1 SGHTA and CDR2 FQGTGA. CDR3 protein: CASSPGAPQPQHF. Written as DNA, the CDR3 is TGTGCCAGCAGCCCCGGGGCCCCTCAGCCCCAGCATTTT.

This clonotype showed up many times. This chain uses TRBV24-1 with TRBJ2-1, with a possible D match to TRBD1 (5 bases). V gave up 1 base and J gave up 6 bases, with 9 bases separating them. This CDR3 region has 14 residues. Germline lookup yields CDR1 KGHDR and CDR2 SFDVKD. The CDR3 DNA follows: TGTGCCACCAGTGATTTTAGACAGCCCAATGAGCAGTTCTTC. Its protein product is CATSDFRQPNEQFF.

This clonotype appeared a single time. The chain uses TRBV11-2 and TRBJ1-4, with D perhaps TRBD1 (5 bases). Germline lookup yields CDR1 SGHAT and CDR2 FQNNGV. This CDR3 is built from 17 residues. The germline V and J ends were trimmed by 1 base and 0 bases, with 12 bases remaining between them. The CDR3 sequence is CASSLAVPTATNEKLFF. In DNA, the CDR3 is TGTGCCAGCAGCTTAGCGGTACCGACAGCAACTAATGAAAAACTGTTTTTT.

A remark on this clonotype: A much larger clone differs by one base, so this may be a read error. The chain carries TRBV6-4 and TRBJ2-6; possible D gene TRBD1, 5 bases. Germline values: CDR1 MRHNA, CDR2 SNTAGT. The CDR3 contains 16 residues. The CDR3, as DNA: TGTGTCAGCAGTGAGACAGCCCCCTCTGGGGCCAACGTCCTGACTTTC. As protein: CVSSETAPSGANVLTF.

This clonotype was detected many times. This chain uses TRBV27 with TRBJ2-5, with D perhaps TRBD2 (6 bases). Germline V CDR1 and CDR2: MNHEY, SMNVEV (reference sequence). The V gene lost 5 bases and the J gene lost 5 bases, with 15 bases spanning the gap. This CDR3 is built from 14 residues. CDR3 protein: CASSRAGTDETQYF. CDR3 coding DNA: TGTGCCAGCAGTCGGGCGGGAACGGATGAGACCCAGTACTTC.

At least ten counts were recorded for this clonotype. The chain employs TRBV20-1 and TRBJ1-5; perhaps TRBD1 as D (6 bases). The V gene lost 3 bases and the J gene lost 1 base, with 7 bases spanning the gap. Germline-derived CDR1 and CDR2 are DFQATT and SNEGSKA (reference sequence). The CDR3 spans 13 residues. The CDR3 loop reads CSASTGSNQPQHF. CDR3 in DNA: TGCAGTGCTAGTACAGGGAGCAATCAGCCCCAGCATTTT.

This clonotype was recorded at least ten times. The V gene is TRBV20-1, the J gene TRBJ2-1; 8 bases align to TRBD1. This CDR3 region has 12 residues. Germline CDR1 is DFQATT and CDR2 is SNEGSKA (reference sequence). In DNA form, the CDR3 reads TGCAGCCACAGGGGGGAGTACAATGAGCAGTTCTTC. It specifies CSHRGEYNEQFF.

This clonotype was detected many times. The chain uses TRBV7-2 and TRBJ1-5, with no clear D. This CDR3 contains 13 residues. Trimming took off 2 bases at V and 4 bases at J, with 6 bases between the two ends. Germline V gene lookup returns CDR1 SGHTA and CDR2 FQGNSA. CDR3 loop: CASSLTRNQPQHF. The CDR3, as DNA: TGTGCCAGCAGCTTAACCCGGAATCAGCCCCAGCATTTT.

This clonotype occurred a few times. V gene TRBV7-9 combines with J gene TRBJ2-7, with 9 bases aligning to TRBD1. The J segment lost 4 bases and the V segment lost 6 bases, leaving 7 bases of the junction unmatched. Germline CDR1 and CDR2: SEHNR and FQNEAQ (reference sequence). There are 14 residues in the CDR3. This CDR3 reads CASRSGTGLYEQYF. CDR3 bases: TGTGCCAGCAGATCCGGGACAGGGTTGTACGAGCAGTACTTC.

This clonotype was found a few times. The CDR3 nucleotides read TGTGCCAGCAGCCTGAAGGGACTAGCGGGGGGCTACGTCACAGATACGCAGTATTTT. Translating it yields CASSLKGLAGGYVTDTQYF. The J gene is TRBJ2-3, the V gene TRBV11-2, with TRBD2 identical over 15 bases. The CDR3 is 19 residues long. Looked up from germline, CDR1 is SGHAT and CDR2 is FQNNGV. The trim removed 5 bases at V and 2 bases at J, leaving 11 bases unmatched.

In its sample, this clonotype was seen many times. V usage is TRBV6-5 and J usage is TRBJ2-5; the D gene is possibly TRBD1 (6 bases). V was pared by 4 bases and J by 5 bases, with 11 bases between. Germline lookup yields CDR1 MNHEY and CDR2 SVGAGI. The CDR3 runs to 13 residues. The CDR3 sequence: CASSFRTAETQYF. CDR3 DNA: TGTGCCAGCAGTTTCCGGACAGCGGAGACCCAGTACTTC.

Many counts were recorded for this clonotype. This rearrangement joins TRBV20-1 to TRBJ1-1; a possible D gene is TRBD1 (6 bases). Trimming took off 3 bases at V and 4 bases at J, with 21 bases between the two ends. This CDR3 spans 16 amino acids. Germline-derived CDR1 and CDR2 are DFQATT and SNEGSKA (reference sequence). In nucleotides, the CDR3 is TGCAGTGCTAGCCCCTGGCGGGGGGCGGCGAGCACTGAAGCTTTCTTT. Translated, it gives CSASPWRGAASTEAFF.

This clonotype was recorded many times. This chain joins TRBV28 and TRBJ2-2, with 7 bases matching TRBD2. CDR1 is MDHEN, CDR2 SYDVKM, per germline. The V segment lost 6 bases and the J segment 4 bases; nucleotides outside the gene matches: 11. The CDR3 runs 16 residues. CDR3 nucleotide sequence: TGTGCCAGCAGCCGAGGACTAGGGCTTGGCACCGGGGAGCTGTTTTTT. Its protein is CASSRGLGLGTGELFF.

This clonotype was seen at least ten times. The J gene is TRBJ2-2, the V gene TRBV5-6; D is possibly TRBD1 (6 bases). The CDR3 loop spans 15 amino acids. Germline V gene lookup returns CDR1 SGHDT and CDR2 YYEEEE. Trimming cost V 4 bases and J 4 bases, with 14 bases left between them. CDR3 sequence (DNA): TGTGCCAGCAGCGCGGGCGGACAGACCACCGGGGAGCTGTTTTTT. Residues: CASSAGGQTTGELFF.

This clonotype was seen ten or more times. This sequence joins TRBV20-1 and TRBJ1-1, with 9 positions matching TRBD1. V shed 5 bases and J 8 bases; nucleotides not matched to a gene: 9. Germline V gene sequence: CDR1 DFQATT, CDR2 SNEGSKA (reference sequence). The CDR3 runs to 13 residues. The CDR3 protein is CSARTGQGQEAFF. In DNA form, the CDR3 reads TGCAGTGCTCGCACGGGACAGGGACAAGAAGCTTTCTTT.

With regard to this clonotype: At one of its ends the junction is not consistent with the germline gene, which may arise from a read error. The chain couples TRBV12-3 or TRBV12-4 to TRBJ1-2, with 7 bases aligning to TRBD1. The CDR3 spans 14 residues. The CDR3 here is CVSRGDTTNYGYTF. CDR3 DNA sequence: TGTGTCAGCAGGGGGGACACGACTAACTATGGCTACACCTTC.

This clonotype was seen a few times. The chain recombines TRBV14 with TRBJ2-1; D perhaps matches TRBD1 (6 bases). Germline V lookup: CDR1 SGHDN, CDR2 FVKESK. The CDR3 spans 17 residues. V dropped 1 base and J dropped 3 bases, with 16 bases sitting between them. The CDR3 DNA reads TGTGCCAGCAGCCAAGCCGAGGTAAAGGGGGACTACAATGAGCAGTTCTTC. Its translation: CASSQAEVKGDYNEQFF.

This clonotype was observed many times. The chain is built from TRBV5-1 and TRBJ2-3; TRBD1 is a possible D gene (5 bases). Trimming cost V 4 bases and J 6 bases, with 15 bases left between them. The CDR3 length is 14 residues. Germline CDR1 is SGHRS and CDR2 is YFSETQ. CDR3 residues: CASSQEGAHDTQYF. The CDR3 DNA reads as TGCGCCAGCAGCCAGGAAGGGGCGCACGATACGCAGTATTTT. Drawing the rest from reference TRBV5-1 and TRBJ2-3, the complete variable domain is KAGVTQTPRYLIKTRGQQVTLSCSPISGHRSVSWYQQTPGQGLQFLFEYFSETQRNKGNFPGRFSGRQFSNSRSEMNVSTLELGDSALYLCASSQEGAHDTQYFGPGTRLTVL.

This clonotype was observed a few times. The V gene is TRBV18, the J gene TRBJ2-5; D is ambiguous. The CDR3 covers 15 residues. Trimming shortened V by 0 bases and J by 5 bases, and 13 bases separated the two germline ends. Germline-derived CDR1 and CDR2 are KGHSH and LQKENI. CDR3 DNA: TGTGCCAGCTCACCACCGAGCGCCTCTTGGGAGACCCAGTACTTC. It is translated as CASSPPSASWETQYF.

This clonotype occurred many times. As DNA, the CDR3 is TGCGCCAGCAGCTTGGTTCCGAGCGGGGGGCTCCTTACCGGGGAGCTGTTTTTT. Its protein product is CASSLVPSGGLLTGELFF. The chain has TRBV5-1 and TRBJ2-2; TRBD2 matches at 9 bases. Germline V gives CDR1 SGHRS, CDR2 YFSETQ. With V trimmed by 0 bases and J by 5 bases, 11 bases remained unmatched. This CDR3 comprises 18 residues.

This clonotype was recorded many times. V is TRBV5-1 and J is TRBJ1-6; no firm D call. CDR3 length equals 13 residues. The germline V gene has CDR1 SGHRS and CDR2 YFSETQ. Trimming pared 2 bases from V and 8 bases from J, leaving 8 bases between. The CDR3 DNA reads TGCGCCAGCAGCTTCATGGAGGATTCACCCCTCCACTTT. This gives the protein CASSFMEDSPLHF.

This clonotype was counted only a few times. This sequence joins TRBV2 and TRBJ2-1; D ambiguous. V lost 6 bases to trimming and J lost 7 bases, with 10 bases between them. The CDR3 is 12 residues long. Germline-derived CDR1 and CDR2 are SNHLY and FYNNEI. The CDR3 reads CASREEANEQFF. Here the CDR3 DNA reads TGTGCCAGCAGAGAGGAAGCGAATGAGCAGTTCTTC.

This clonotype has at least ten counts. This chain connects TRBV12-3 or TRBV12-4 to TRBJ2-3; 13 bases align to TRBD2. J lost 7 bases, V lost 2 bases, and 3 bases had no gene match. This CDR3 comprises 15 residues. In nucleotides, the CDR3 is TGTGCCAGCAGTTTAACTAGCGGGGGGGTCAATACGCAGTATTTT. Its protein product is CASSLTSGGVNTQYF.

This clonotype was seen at least ten times. The chain employs TRBV6-1 and TRBJ1-5; perhaps TRBD1 as D (5 bases). The CDR3 runs to 15 residues. Trimming stripped 1 base from V and 3 bases from J, with 10 bases between. The germline V gene encodes CDR1 MNHNS and CDR2 SASEGT. CDR3 coding DNA: TGTGCCAGCAGTGAAGGCCGGGGACTCAATCAGCCCCAGCATTTT. The encoded protein is CASSEGRGLNQPQHF.

With regard to this clonotype: The junction does not match germline at one end; this may be a read error. This chain connects TRBV4-1 to TRBJ1-5; the D is unclear. The CDR3 has 14 residues. Germline V gene lookup returns CDR1 MGHRA and CDR2 YSYEKL. CDR3 protein: CASSQVYTDQPQNF. DNA for the CDR3: TGCGCCAGCAGCCAAGTCTACACAGATCAGCCCCAGAATTTT.